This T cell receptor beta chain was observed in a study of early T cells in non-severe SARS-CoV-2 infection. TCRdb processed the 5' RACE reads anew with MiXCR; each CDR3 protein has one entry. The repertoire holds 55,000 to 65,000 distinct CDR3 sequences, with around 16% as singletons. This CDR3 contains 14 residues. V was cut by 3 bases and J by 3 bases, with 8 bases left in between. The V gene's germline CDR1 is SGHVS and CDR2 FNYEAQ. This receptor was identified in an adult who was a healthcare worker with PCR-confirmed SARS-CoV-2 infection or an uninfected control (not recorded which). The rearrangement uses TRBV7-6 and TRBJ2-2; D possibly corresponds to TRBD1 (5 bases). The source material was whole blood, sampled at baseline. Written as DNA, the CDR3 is TGTGCCAGCAGCTTCAGGGTTGACACCGGGGAGCTGTTTTTT. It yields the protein CASSFRVDTGELFF.